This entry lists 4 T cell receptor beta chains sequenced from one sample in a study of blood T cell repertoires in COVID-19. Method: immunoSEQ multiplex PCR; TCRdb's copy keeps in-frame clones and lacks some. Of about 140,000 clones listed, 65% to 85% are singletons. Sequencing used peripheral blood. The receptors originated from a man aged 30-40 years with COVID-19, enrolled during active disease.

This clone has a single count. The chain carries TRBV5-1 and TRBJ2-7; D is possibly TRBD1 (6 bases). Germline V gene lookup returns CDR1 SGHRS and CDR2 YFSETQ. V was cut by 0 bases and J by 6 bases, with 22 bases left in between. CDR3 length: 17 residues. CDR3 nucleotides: TGCGCCAGCAGCTTGGAGGATGGAGGAACAGGGTCCATCGAGCAGTACTTC. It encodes CASSLEDGGTGSIEQYF.

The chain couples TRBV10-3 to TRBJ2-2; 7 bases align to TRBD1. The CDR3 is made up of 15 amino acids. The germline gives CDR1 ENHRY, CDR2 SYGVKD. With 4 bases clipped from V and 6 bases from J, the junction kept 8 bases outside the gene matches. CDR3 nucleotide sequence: TGTGCCATCAGTGGCATAGGGGGCAACGCCGGGGAGCTGTTTTTT. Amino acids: CAISGIGGNAGELFF.

As DNA, the CDR3 is TGTGCCAGCAGTTTTCGGGTGGAGACCCAGTACTTC. Residues: CASSFRVETQYF. The J gene is TRBJ2-5, the V gene TRBV28, with D unclear. Germline CDR1 is MDHEN and CDR2 is SYDVKM. Trimming cost V 3 bases and J 5 bases, with 7 bases left between them. This CDR3 has 12 amino acids.

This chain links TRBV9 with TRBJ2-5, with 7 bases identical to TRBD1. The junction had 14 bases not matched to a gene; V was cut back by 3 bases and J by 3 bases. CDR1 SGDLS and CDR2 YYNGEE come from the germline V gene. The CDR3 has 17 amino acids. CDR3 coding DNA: TGTGCCAGCAGCGCACGGGACAGCTTTAATCCGAAAGAGACCCAGTACTTC. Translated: CASSARDSFNPKETQYF.